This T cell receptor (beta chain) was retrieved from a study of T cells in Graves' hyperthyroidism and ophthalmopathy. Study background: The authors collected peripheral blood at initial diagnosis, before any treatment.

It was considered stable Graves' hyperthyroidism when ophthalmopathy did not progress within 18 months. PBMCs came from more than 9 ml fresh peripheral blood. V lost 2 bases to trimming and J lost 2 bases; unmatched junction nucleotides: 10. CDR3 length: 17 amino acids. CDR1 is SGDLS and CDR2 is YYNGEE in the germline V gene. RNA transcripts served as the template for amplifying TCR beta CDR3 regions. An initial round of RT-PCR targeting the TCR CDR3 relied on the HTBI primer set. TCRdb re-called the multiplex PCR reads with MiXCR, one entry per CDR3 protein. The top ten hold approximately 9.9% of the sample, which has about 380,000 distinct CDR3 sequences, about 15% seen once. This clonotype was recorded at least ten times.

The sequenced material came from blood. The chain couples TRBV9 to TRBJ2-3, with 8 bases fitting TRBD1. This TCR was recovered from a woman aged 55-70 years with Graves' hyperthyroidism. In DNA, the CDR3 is TGTGCCAGCAGCGTCGGGCAGGGGGCTGTTTCCACAGATACGCAGTATTTT. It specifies CASSVGQGAVSTDTQYF.